These 17 T cell receptor beta chains were sequenced from one sample in a study of blood T cell repertoires in COVID-19. The table came from immunoSEQ multiplex PCR; TCRdb's copy has only in-frame clones and leaves some out. This table has 370,000 or so clones, roughly 86% appearing once. The sequencing input was PBMCs or T cells enriched from blood (not recorded which). These receptors were collected from a man between 25 and 39 years old who had recovered from COVID-19.

The rearrangement uses TRBV7-9 and TRBJ1-2, with a weak D call TRBD1 (6 bases). The V gene's germline CDR1 is SEHNR and CDR2 FQNEAQ (reference sequence). Trimming took off 5 bases at V and 6 bases at J, with 16 bases between the two ends. The CDR3 loop spans 14 amino acids. The CDR3 DNA reads TGTGCCAGCAGCCGTCCCCAGGGGAACCATGGCTACACCTTC. It codes for CASSRPQGNHGYTF.

V is TRBV3-1 (or the pseudogene TRBV3-2) and J is TRBJ2-4, with TRBD2 as a possible D gene (7 bases). The CDR3 runs 15 residues. The germline V gene has CDR1 LGHDT and CDR2 YNNKEL (reference sequence). V was shortened by 1 base and J by 8 bases, with 15 bases between the two germline ends. The CDR3 region has the DNA TGTGCCAGCAGCCAAGGGGGAGGGGGTGAGGACATTCAGTACTTC. Protein sequence: CASSQGGGGEDIQYF.

This clone was seen a handful of times. The chain carries TRBV18 and TRBJ1-1; tentative D call: TRBD1 (6 bases). V lost 1 base, J lost 1 base, and 7 bases lay in between. Germline values: CDR1 KGHSH, CDR2 LQKENI. This CDR3 is 14 amino acids long. CDR3 amino acids: CASSPLQGNTEAFF. In DNA form, the CDR3 reads TGTGCCAGCTCACCACTACAGGGGAACACTGAAGCTTTCTTT.

CDR3 bases: TGTGCCAGCAGCCGTCCCGGGACAGGGTACGGGGCCAACGTCCTGACTTTC. Protein sequence: CASSRPGTGYGANVLTF. The gene calls are TRBV5-4 and TRBJ2-6; 9 nucleotides match TRBD1. CDR3 size: 17 residues. V dropped 4 bases and J dropped 4; count of bases not matched to a gene: 9. Germline CDR1 reads SGHNT; CDR2 reads YYREEE (reference sequence).

This clone appeared once. The chain carries TRBV6-1 and TRBJ1-3, with TRBD1 identical over 7 bases. Germline V gene data show CDR1 as MNHNS and CDR2 as SASEGT. Trimming cost V 4 bases and J 0 bases; bases outside gene matches: 6. CDR3 length: 16 residues. The CDR3: CASSVDRIFSGNTIYF. CDR3 sequence (DNA): TGTGCCAGCAGTGTGGACAGGATCTTCTCTGGAAACACCATATATTTT.

The chain is built from TRBV23-1 and TRBJ1-6; no firm D call. TRBV23-1 is filed as an ORF, its function uncertain. Trimming removed 0 bases from V and 9 bases from J, with 15 bases in between. The CDR3 is 16 amino acids. CDR3: CASSQSRLPAGSPLHF. In DNA form, the CDR3 reads TGCGCCAGCAGTCAATCGAGGCTCCCGGCGGGTTCACCCCTCCACTTT.

J is TRBJ1-4 and V is TRBV4-1; D may be TRBD1 (6 bases). Looked up from germline, CDR1 is MGHRA and CDR2 is YSYEKL. CDR3 length: 13 residues. V was shortened by 1 base and J by 8 bases, with 8 bases between the two germline ends. Written as DNA, the CDR3 is TGCGCCAGCAGCCAAGGGGGGACAGAAAAACTGTTTTTT. Its protein is CASSQGGTEKLFF.

The gene calls are TRBV7-9 and TRBJ2-7; weak D call: TRBD2 (7 bases). There are 15 residues in the CDR3. The germline CDR1 and CDR2 sequences are SEHNR and FQNEAQ (reference sequence). Trimming left V 2 bases short and J 1 base short, with 12 bases between. CDR3 loop: CASSLRGGGSYEQYF. CDR3 in DNA: TGTGCCAGCAGCTTACGCGGGGGCGGGTCCTACGAGCAGTACTTC.

V is TRBV2 and J is TRBJ1-3; TRBD1 is a possible D gene (6 bases). The germline V and J ends were trimmed by 7 bases and 4 bases, with 8 bases remaining between them. Germline lookup yields CDR1 SNHLY and CDR2 FYNNEI. CDR3 length: 12 amino acids. The CDR3 region has the DNA TGTGCCAGCAACGGACAGGGAAACACCATATATTTT. Amino acid sequence: CASNGQGNTIYF.

CDR3: CAITRGVNTEAFF. CDR3 in DNA: TGTGCCATCACCCGGGGGGTGAACACTGAAGCTTTCTTT. The chain combines TRBV6-6 with TRBJ1-1; a possible D gene is TRBD1 (5 bases). The CDR3 is made up of 13 amino acids. V was trimmed by 10 bases and J by 0 bases, leaving 12 bases between them. Germline loops: CDR1 MNHNY, CDR2 SVGAGI (reference sequence).

In DNA, the CDR3 is TGTGCCAGCAGCTTAGATGAGGGGGTTTACAATGAGCAGTTCTTC. Protein product: CASSLDEGVYNEQFF. This chain links TRBV7-2 with TRBJ2-1; maybe TRBD1 (6 bases). Germline-derived CDR1 and CDR2 are SGHTA and FQGNSA. V was pared by 1 base and J by 4 bases, with 11 bases between. This CDR3 comprises 15 residues.

This clone appeared a single time. J is TRBJ2-7 and V is TRBV11-2; unclear D gene. The germline V gene has CDR1 SGHAT and CDR2 FQNNGV. The V gene lost 4 bases and the J gene lost 1 base, with 11 bases spanning the gap. The CDR3 extends over 14 amino acids. The CDR3 loop is CASSSSRGSYEQYF. For the CDR3, the DNA is TGTGCCAGCAGCTCCAGCCGAGGTTCCTACGAGCAGTACTTC.

The genes are TRBV7-8 and TRBJ2-5; 8 bases map to TRBD2. Germline lookup yields CDR1 SGHVS and CDR2 FQNEAQ. The length of the CDR3 is 13 residues. V shed 10 bases and J 5 bases; nucleotides not matched to a gene: 9. The CDR3 protein is CATGGGQWETQYF. The CDR3 DNA reads TGTGCCACGGGCGGGGGGCAATGGGAGACCCAGTACTTC.

This clone was detected only once. CDR3 DNA sequence: TGTGCCAGCAGCCCGCGGGGGGGCCACGAGCAGTACTTC. This codes for CASSPRGGHEQYF. The rearrangement joins TRBV3-1 (or the pseudogene TRBV3-2) to TRBJ2-7; 9 positions agree with TRBD2. The germline CDR1 and CDR2 sequences are LGHDT and YNNKEL (reference sequence). The CDR3 extends over 13 amino acids. V shed 4 bases, J shed 5 bases, and the junction held 3 bases outside the gene matches.

This rearrangement joins TRBV7-8 to TRBJ1-2; tentatively, D is TRBD1 (5 bases). CDR3 length: 18 residues. Per the germline V gene, CDR1 is SGHVS and CDR2 is FQNEAQ. The V end lost 0 bases, the J end lost 0 bases, and 17 bases lay between the germline ends. CDR3 residues: CASSLAREGFKTNYGYTF. CDR3 coding DNA: TGTGCCAGCAGCTTAGCGCGGGAGGGGTTCAAGACTAACTATGGCTACACCTTC.

This chain uses TRBV3-1 (or the pseudogene TRBV3-2) with TRBJ1-5; D ambiguous. Germline CDR1 and CDR2: LGHDT and YNNKEL (reference sequence). V dropped 0 bases and J dropped 6 bases, with 9 bases sitting between them. This CDR3 is 14 amino acids long. CDR3 sequence reads: CASSQEGGAQPQHF. The CDR3 DNA is TGTGCCAGCAGCCAAGAGGGAGGCGCTCAGCCCCAGCATTTT.

This chain connects TRBV5-1 to TRBJ1-1; 7 bases map to TRBD1. The J segment lost 3 bases and the V segment lost 3 bases, leaving 5 bases of the junction unmatched. Germline assignment: CDR1 SGHRS and CDR2 YFSETQ. There are 14 residues in the CDR3. CDR3 sequence (DNA): TGCGCCAGCAGCTCGGCAGGGGGGTACACTGAAGCTTTCTTT. This sequence encodes CASSSAGGYTEAFF.